The TCR beta chain described here comes from a study of early T cells in non-severe SARS-CoV-2 infection. This clonotype was observed at least ten times. This CDR3 has 14 residues. Germline assignment: CDR1 MNHEY and CDR2 SVGEGT. With 3 bases removed from V and 1 base from J, the gap between germline ends came to 9 bases. Individual cDNA molecules each received unique molecular identifiers attached to them. TCRdb passed the 5' RACE reads through MiXCR, listing each CDR3 protein once. The profile shows approximately 50,000 distinct CDR3 sequences, more than 9.5% of them singletons. Sequenced input: whole blood. The TCR was taken from an adult who was a healthcare worker with PCR-confirmed SARS-CoV-2 infection or an uninfected control (not recorded which). V and J are TRBV6-2 or TRBV6-3 and TRBJ1-1, with D possibly matching TRBD1 (5 bases). Written as DNA, the CDR3 is TGTGCCAGCAGTTATGACAGCGAGAACACTGAAGCTTTCTTT. Translation: CASSYDSENTEAFF.